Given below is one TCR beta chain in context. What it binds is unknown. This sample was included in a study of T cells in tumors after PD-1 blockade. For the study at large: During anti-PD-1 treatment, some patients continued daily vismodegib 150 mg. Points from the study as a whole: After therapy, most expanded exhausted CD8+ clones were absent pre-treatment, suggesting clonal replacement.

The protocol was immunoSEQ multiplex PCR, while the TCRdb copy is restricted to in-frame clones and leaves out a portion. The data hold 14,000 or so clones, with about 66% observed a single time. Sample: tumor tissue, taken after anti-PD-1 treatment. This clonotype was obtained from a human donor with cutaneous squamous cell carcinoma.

Here the CDR3 reads CASSAHKFSSGTDTQYF. CDR3 in DNA: TGTGCCAGCAGCGCCCATAAATTTTCTAGCGGCACAGATACGCAGTATTTT. The V call is TRBV3-1 (or the pseudogene TRBV3-2), the J call TRBJ2-3; tentatively, D is TRBD2 (6 bases). The length of the CDR3 is 17 residues. Germline V gene sequence: CDR1 LGHDT, CDR2 YNNKEL (reference sequence). V lost 5 bases and J 1 base, leaving 19 bases between the germline ends.